This T cell receptor (beta chain) was captured by sequencing in a study of Graves' ophthalmopathy and Graves' hyperthyroidism. V was clipped by 4 bases and J by 2 bases, with 6 bases between them. Germline CDR1 SGHDN, CDR2 FVKESK. CDR3 length equals 12 residues. CDR3 regions of TCR beta were amplified from RNA transcripts. Amplification began with first-round RT-PCR using HTBI primers, then second-round multiplex PCR was performed. MiXCR was run by TCRdb on the multiplex PCR reads, yielding one entry per CDR3 protein. The repertoire holds about 1.1 million distinct CDR3 sequences, with roughly two fifths as singletons. This clonotype was seen at least ten times. Its antigen is as yet unknown. Study findings and constraints: Blood also contained most of the expanded thyroid clonotypes above 0.001 frequency.

J is TRBJ2-7 and V is TRBV14; no firm D call. The receptor's source is an adult man with Graves' hyperthyroidism. The sample consisted of peripheral blood or thyroid tissue (not recorded which). The CDR3 nucleotides read TGTGCCAGCAGCCCAGCCCCCTACGAGCAGTACTTC. Residues: CASSPAPYEQYF.